Listed below are T cell receptor beta chains from one sample, sequenced in a study of read filtering for tumor transcriptome and immune sequencing. TCRdb passed the reads through MiXCR, listing each CDR3 protein once. The data show roughly 18,000 distinct CDR3 sequences, over 20% seen once. Sequencing input: a population of CD138-negative cells sorted from bone marrow. The origin of the receptors is a donor aged 40 or over with multiple myeloma. Both conserved end residues are part of each CDR3. Each record gives: V gene, J gene, D gene, CDR3 protein. A D gene is named only where the DNA matches it firmly.

TRBV12-3/TRBV12-4	TRBJ2-5	TRBD1	CASSWTGRETQYF
TRBV4-1	TRBJ2-5	TRBD2	CASSQDDPRGSETQYF
TRBV28	TRBJ2-1	TRBD2	CASSLTSGRAPSFF
TRBV7-2	TRBJ2-3	TRBD2	CASSLGGRAISGTQYF
TRBV7-2	TRBJ2-5	-	CACSLSVTETQYF
TRBV7-6	TRBJ2-7	-	CASSFGQGYEQYF
TRBV7-2	TRBJ2-5	TRBD1	CASSPYGQDQETQYF
TRBV7-2	TRBJ1-1	-	CASSSPNRATEAFF
TRBV4-1	TRBJ2-1	TRBD2	CASSQVGGSDNEQFF
TRBV28	TRBJ2-1	-	CASRGATSNYEQFF
TRBV12-3/TRBV12-4	TRBJ2-3	-	CASSLEVWDTQYF
TRBV28	TRBJ1-2	-	CASSSLSGDYGYTF
TRBV18	TRBJ1-5	TRBD1	CASSPNYRGGQPQHF
TRBV7-2	TRBJ2-5	TRBD2	CASSLGTSEWQTQYF
TRBV18	TRBJ2-5	-	CASSPGSQETQYF
TRBV5-1	TRBJ1-1	TRBD1	CASSTGQGAGNTEAFF
TRBV28	TRBJ1-1	-	CASSFGGTEAFF
TRBV29-1	TRBJ2-1	-	CSVEFRDEQFF
TRBV24-1	TRBJ2-3	TRBD1	CATSDYRDRVPDTQYF
TRBV7-9	TRBJ2-1	TRBD2	CASSFAGGPGNEQFF
TRBV7-2	TRBJ1-1	-	CASSWTSNTEAFF
TRBV10-2	TRBJ2-7	TRBD2	CASSVVGEGLGEQYF
TRBV3-1	TRBJ2-1	TRBD2	CASSVGSTVSGRSNEQFF
TRBV18	TRBJ2-1	-	CASSPYAGSEQFF
TRBV6-2/TRBV6-3	TRBJ1-5	-	CASTDGYRGAQPQHF
TRBV19	TRBJ1-5	TRBD1	CASMEDRGRYNQPQRF
TRBV29-1	TRBJ2-7	TRBD1	CSVEGTGHYEQYF
TRBV27	TRBJ2-2	TRBD2	CASSLREGLNTGELFF
TRBV5-1	TRBJ1-2	TRBD1	CASSKLAGTGGDGYTF
TRBV4-2	TRBJ2-2	-	CASRSTLESGTGELFF
TRBV7-9	TRBJ2-1	-	CASIVWLAVAHNEQFF
TRBV27	TRBJ2-1	TRBD2	CASSPIPSGREQFF
TRBV4-2	TRBJ1-2	TRBD1	CASSQVYRGGDGYTF
TRBV28	TRBJ1-4	-	CASKRTGANEKLFF
TRBV28	TRBJ2-3	TRBD2	CASLAGGLAGTQYF
TRBV5-1	TRBJ2-1	-	CASSPGGAAYNEQFF
TRBV6-2/TRBV6-3	TRBJ1-1	-	CASHLTGRTEAFF
TRBV29-1	TRBJ1-4	-	CSVGGGAETNEKLFF
TRBV7-2	TRBJ2-3	TRBD1	CASSVRDRFTDTQYF
TRBV20-1	TRBJ1-5	-	CSAATPDQPQHF
TRBV10-3	TRBJ1-5	-	CAISESWGSNQPQHF
TRBV12-3/TRBV12-4	TRBJ1-2	TRBD1	CASSLDRRNYGYTF
TRBV28	TRBJ2-7	TRBD1	CASSPPAWWDSSYEQYF
TRBV7-2	TRBJ2-5	-	CASSSSGKAQKTQYF
TRBV6-6	TRBJ1-1	TRBD1	CASSLRTGPGTEAFF